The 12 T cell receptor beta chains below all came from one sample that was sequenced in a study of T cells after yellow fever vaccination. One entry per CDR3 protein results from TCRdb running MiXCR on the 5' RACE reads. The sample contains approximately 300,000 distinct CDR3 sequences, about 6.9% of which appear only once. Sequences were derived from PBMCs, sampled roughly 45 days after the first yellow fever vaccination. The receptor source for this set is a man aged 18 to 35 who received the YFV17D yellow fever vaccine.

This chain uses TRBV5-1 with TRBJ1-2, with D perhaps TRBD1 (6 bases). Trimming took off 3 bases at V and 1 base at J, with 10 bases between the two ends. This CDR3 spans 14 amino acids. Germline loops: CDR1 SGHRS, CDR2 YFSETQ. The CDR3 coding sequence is TGCGCCAGCAGCTACGGACAGTTTAACTATGGCTACACCTTC. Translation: CASSYGQFNYGYTF.

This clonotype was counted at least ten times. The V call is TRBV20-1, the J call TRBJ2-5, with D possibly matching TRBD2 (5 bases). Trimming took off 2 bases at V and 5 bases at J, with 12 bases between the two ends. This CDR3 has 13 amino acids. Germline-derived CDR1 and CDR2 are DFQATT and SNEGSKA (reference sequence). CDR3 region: CSARLLARETQYF. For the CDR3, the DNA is TGCAGTGCTAGATTGCTAGCTAGGGAGACCCAGTACTTC.

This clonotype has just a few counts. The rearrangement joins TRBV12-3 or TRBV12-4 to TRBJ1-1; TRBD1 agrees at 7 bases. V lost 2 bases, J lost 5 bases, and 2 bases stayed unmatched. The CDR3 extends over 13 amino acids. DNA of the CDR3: TGTGCCAGCAGTTTATGGGGACAGACTGAAGCTTTCTTT. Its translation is CASSLWGQTEAFF.

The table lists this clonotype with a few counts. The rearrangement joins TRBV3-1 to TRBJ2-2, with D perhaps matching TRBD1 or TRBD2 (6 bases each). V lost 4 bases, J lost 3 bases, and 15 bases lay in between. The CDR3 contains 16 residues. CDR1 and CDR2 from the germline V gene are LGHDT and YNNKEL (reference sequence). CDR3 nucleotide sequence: TGTGCCAGCAGCCCAGGGGTTGGGGGGTACACCGGGGAGCTGTTTTTT. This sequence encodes CASSPGVGGYTGELFF.

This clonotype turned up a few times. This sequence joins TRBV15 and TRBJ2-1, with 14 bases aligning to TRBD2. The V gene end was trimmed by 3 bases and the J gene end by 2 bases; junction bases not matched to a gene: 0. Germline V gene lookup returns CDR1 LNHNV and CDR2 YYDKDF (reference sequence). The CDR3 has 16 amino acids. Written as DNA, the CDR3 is TGTGCCACCAGCAGGGGACTAGCGGGGGCCTACAATGAGCAGTTCTTC. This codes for CATSRGLAGAYNEQFF. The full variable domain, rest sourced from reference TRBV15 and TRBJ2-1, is DAMVIQNPRYQVTQFGKPVTLSCSQTLNHNVMYWYQQKSSQAPKLLFHYYDKDFNNEADTPDNFQSRRPNTSFCFLDIRSPGLGDTAMYLCATSRGLAGAYNEQFFGPGTRLTVL.

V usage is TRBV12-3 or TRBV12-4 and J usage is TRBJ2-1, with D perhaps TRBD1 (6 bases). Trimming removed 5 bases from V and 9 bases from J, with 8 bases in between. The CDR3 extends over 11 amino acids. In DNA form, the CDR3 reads TGTGCCAGCAGTCAGGGGACTGAGCAGTTCTTC. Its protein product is CASSQGTEQFF.

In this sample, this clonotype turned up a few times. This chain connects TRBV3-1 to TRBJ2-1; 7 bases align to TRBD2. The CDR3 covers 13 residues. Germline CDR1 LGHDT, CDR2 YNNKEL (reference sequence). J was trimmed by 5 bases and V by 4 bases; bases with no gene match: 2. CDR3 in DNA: TGTGCCAGCAGCCCTCGGGGGGACAATGAGCAGTTCTTC. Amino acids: CASSPRGDNEQFF.

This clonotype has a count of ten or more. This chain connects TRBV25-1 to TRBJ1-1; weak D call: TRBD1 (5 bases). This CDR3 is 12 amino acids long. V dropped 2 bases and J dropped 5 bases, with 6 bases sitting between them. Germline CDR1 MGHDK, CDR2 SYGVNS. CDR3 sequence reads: CASSEGGTEAFF. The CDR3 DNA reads TGTGCCAGCAGTGAAGGGGGGACTGAAGCTTTCTTT.

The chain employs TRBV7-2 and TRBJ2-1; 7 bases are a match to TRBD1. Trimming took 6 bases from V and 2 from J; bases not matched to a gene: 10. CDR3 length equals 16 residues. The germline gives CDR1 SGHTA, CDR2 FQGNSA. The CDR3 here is CASRVLDREPYNEQFF. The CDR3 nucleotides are TGTGCCAGCAGGGTACTCGACAGGGAGCCCTACAATGAGCAGTTCTTC.

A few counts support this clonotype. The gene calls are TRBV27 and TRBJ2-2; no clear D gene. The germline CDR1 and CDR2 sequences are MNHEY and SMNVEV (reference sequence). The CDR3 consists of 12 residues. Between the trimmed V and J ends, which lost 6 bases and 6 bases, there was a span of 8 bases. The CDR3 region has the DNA TGTGCCAGCAGGATCCCCCCCGGGGAGCTGTTTTTT. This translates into CASRIPPGELFF.

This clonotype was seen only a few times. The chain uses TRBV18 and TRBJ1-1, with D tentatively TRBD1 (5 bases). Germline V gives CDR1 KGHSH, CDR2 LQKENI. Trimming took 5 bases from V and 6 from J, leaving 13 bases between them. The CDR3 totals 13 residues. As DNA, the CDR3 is TGTGCCAGCTCATCGGATGAGGGGTCTGAAGCTTTCTTT. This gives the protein CASSSDEGSEAFF. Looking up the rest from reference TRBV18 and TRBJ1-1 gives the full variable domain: NAGVMQNPRHLVRRRGQEARLRCSPMKGHSHVYWYRQLPEEGLKFMVYLQKENIIDESGMPKERFSAEFPKEGPSILRIQQVVRGDSAAYFCASSSDEGSEAFFGQGTRLTVV.

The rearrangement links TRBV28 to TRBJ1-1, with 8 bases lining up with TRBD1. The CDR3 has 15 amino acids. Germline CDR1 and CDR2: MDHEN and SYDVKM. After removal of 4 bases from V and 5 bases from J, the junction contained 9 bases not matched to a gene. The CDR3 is CASSSFGQGGTEAFF. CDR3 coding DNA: TGTGCCAGCAGTTCCTTCGGACAGGGAGGAACTGAAGCTTTCTTT.